The 10 T cell receptor beta chains in this list originate from one sample, sequenced in a study of blood T cell repertoires in COVID-19. The assay was immunoSEQ multiplex PCR, and TCRdb's table has in-frame clones only and misses some. Among about 240,000 clones listed, around 89% were seen once. Sequencing used PBMCs or T cells enriched from blood (not recorded which). The receptor set was obtained from a man in his forties who had recovered from COVID-19.

The chain has TRBV18 and TRBJ2-7; perhaps TRBD1 as D (8 bases). Trimming took off 5 bases at V and 2 bases at J, with 16 bases between the two ends. This CDR3 comprises 15 residues. Per germline, CDR1 KGHSH and CDR2 LQKENI. CDR3 protein: CASSTTGAGAYEQYF. The CDR3 DNA is TGTGCCAGCTCAACGACAGGGGCGGGAGCCTACGAGCAGTACTTC.

The J gene is TRBJ2-6, the V gene TRBV3-1 (or the pseudogene TRBV3-2); D unclear. Trimming cost V 1 base and J 3 bases, with 10 bases left between them. Germline-derived CDR1 and CDR2 are LGHDT and YNNKEL (reference sequence). The CDR3 has 16 amino acids. CDR3 sequence: CASSQVGVFGANVLTF. In nucleotides, the CDR3 is TGTGCCAGCAGCCAAGTAGGAGTCTTTGGGGCCAACGTCCTGACTTTC.

This chain joins TRBV7-3 and TRBJ2-2; D is unresolved. The CDR3 covers 14 residues. Germline V CDR1 and CDR2: SGHTA, FQGTGA. V dropped 2 bases and J dropped 3 bases, with 7 bases sitting between them. CDR3 in amino acids: CASSLFADTGELFF. CDR3 bases: TGTGCCAGCAGCTTATTCGCGGACACCGGGGAGCTGTTTTTT.

This chain connects TRBV24-1 to TRBJ2-1; 9 positions agree with TRBD2. V lost 3 bases and J lost 2; bases outside the gene matches: 7. Germline V lookup: CDR1 KGHDR, CDR2 SFDVKD. This CDR3 has 17 residues. CDR3 sequence (DNA): TGTGCCACCAGTGATGAAACCCCTAGCGGGGCCTACAATGAGCAGTTCTTC. Protein: CATSDETPSGAYNEQFF.

This clone occurred once. CDR3 in DNA: TGTGCCAGTAGTATTGAATTTAGTTCTCACGAGCAGTACTTC. As protein: CASSIEFSSHEQYF. The gene calls are TRBV19 and TRBJ2-7; D unclear. CDR1 is LNHDA, CDR2 SQIVND, per germline (reference sequence). Trimming cost V 3 bases and J 5 bases, with 14 bases left between them. The CDR3 extends over 14 amino acids.

The chain is built from TRBV7-2 and TRBJ1-1, with D possibly TRBD1 on 5 matching bases. The CDR3 sequence is 16 residues long. CDR1 and CDR2 (germline): SGHTA, FQGNSA. The V end was cut by 1 base, the J end by 4 bases, with 16 bases between. The CDR3, as DNA: TGTGCCAGCAGCTTAGTCTCTTCAGCTAGGGGCACTGAAGCTTTCTTT. Translated: CASSLVSSARGTEAFF.

In its sample, this clone was seen once. V is TRBV7-9 and J is TRBJ2-4; 8 bases are shared with TRBD1. The V segment lost 2 bases and the J segment 2 bases; nucleotides outside the gene matches: 5. The length of the CDR3 is 16 residues. Looked up from germline, CDR1 is SEHNR and CDR2 is FQNEAQ (reference sequence). The CDR3 reads CASSLWQGASKNIQYF. The CDR3 DNA sequence: TGTGCCAGCAGCTTATGGCAGGGGGCTTCCAAAAACATTCAGTACTTC.

This sequence joins TRBV7-9 and TRBJ1-5; 9 bases align to TRBD1. The germline gives CDR1 SEHNR, CDR2 FQNEAQ (reference sequence). The CDR3 sequence is 14 residues long. Germline trimming cut 5 bases from V and 9 bases from J; bases unmatched to any gene: 8. The CDR3 nucleotides read TGTGCCAGCAGCAAGGACAGGGGTGATCCGCCCCAGCATTTT. Its translation is CASSKDRGDPPQHF. The full variable domain, its missing parts supplied by reference TRBV7-9 and TRBJ1-5, is DTGVSQNPRHKITKRGQNVTFRCDPISEHNRLYWYRQTLGQGPEFLTYFQNEAQLEKSRLLSDRFSAERPKGSFSTLEIQRTEQGDSAMYLCASSKDRGDPPQHFGDGTRLSIL.

The rearrangement joins TRBV9 to TRBJ1-5; TRBD1 might be the D (6 bases). The CDR3 runs 13 residues. CDR1 is SGDLS and CDR2 is YYNGEE in the germline V gene. The V and J ends lost 4 bases and 7 bases respectively, with 12 bases between them. CDR3 residues: CASSPGGRQPQHF. CDR3 DNA sequence: TGTGCCAGCAGCCCCGGGGGGCGCCAGCCCCAGCATTTT.

CDR3 sequence (DNA): TGCGCCAGCAGCCAAGTTCAGCAGGGCTCTGGGGCCAACGTCCTGACTTTC. It encodes CASSQVQQGSGANVLTF. V gene TRBV4-1 combines with J gene TRBJ2-6, with D possibly being TRBD1 (5 bases). The germline V gene encodes CDR1 MGHRA and CDR2 YSYEKL. V shed 1 base and J shed 0 bases, with 10 bases lying between them. The CDR3 loop spans 17 amino acids.